These 6 T cell receptor beta chains were all obtained from the same sample, sequenced in a study of blood T cell repertoires in COVID-19. Data came from immunoSEQ multiplex PCR; TCRdb stores just in-frame clones and leaves some out. The data show about 250,000 clones, almost 85% seen once. Sequencing was done on a sample of PBMCs or T cells enriched from blood (not recorded which). Receptors originate from a woman aged 50 to 60 with acute COVID-19.

The count of this clone is one. The rearrangement uses TRBV30 and TRBJ2-2; 8 bases are shared with TRBD1. The CDR3 consists of 15 residues. Germline V CDR1 and CDR2: GTSNPN, SVGIG (reference sequence). V dropped 1 base and J dropped 6; count of bases not matched to a gene: 7. DNA of the CDR3: TGTGCCTGGAGTGCCAAGGGACAGGCGGCCGGGGAGCTGTTTTTT. This translates into CAWSAKGQAAGELFF.

The V and J genes are TRBV30 and TRBJ1-1, with 8 bases lining up with TRBD1. The germline V gene encodes CDR1 GTSNPN and CDR2 SVGIG (reference sequence). The CDR3 extends over 13 amino acids. V gave up 5 bases and J gave up 1 base; unmatched junction bases: 3. The CDR3 here is CAWDRGRNTEAFF. CDR3 DNA sequence: TGTGCCTGGGACAGGGGACGGAACACTGAAGCTTTCTTT.

This chain uses TRBV14 with TRBJ1-3, with 7 bases matching TRBD1. The germline CDR1 and CDR2 sequences are SGHDN and FVKESK. The CDR3 has 18 amino acids. With 4 bases clipped from V and 0 bases from J, the junction kept 12 bases outside the gene matches. DNA for the CDR3: TGTGCCAGCAGCCGCTTACCTCCGGGACAGCTCTCTGGAAACACCATATATTTT. It yields the protein CASSRLPPGQLSGNTIYF.

The rearrangement links TRBV11-2 to TRBJ2-2, with TRBD2 identical over 8 bases. CDR3 length: 16 residues. Germline CDR1 is SGHAT and CDR2 is FQNNGV. The V gene end was trimmed by 5 bases and the J gene end by 1 base; junction bases not matched to a gene: 6. The DNA for the CDR3 is TGTGCCAGCAGCCGAGTTAGCGGGGTGAACACCGGGGAGCTGTTTTTT. Translated: CASSRVSGVNTGELFF.

This clone was seen just once. This rearrangement joins TRBV18 to TRBJ1-5; a possible D gene is TRBD1 (6 bases). CDR3 size: 14 residues. Germline V gene sequence: CDR1 KGHSH, CDR2 LQKENI. Deletions cut 5 bases from V and 7 bases from J, with 15 bases between. As DNA, the CDR3 is TGTGCCAGCTCATCCTACAGGGCCGAGCAGCCCCAGCATTTT. Its translation is CASSSYRAEQPQHF.

This clone came up a few times. This rearrangement joins TRBV30 to TRBJ1-1, with 10 positions matching TRBD1. The CDR3 is made up of 16 amino acids. With 3 bases clipped from V and 0 bases from J, the junction kept 7 bases outside the gene matches. In germline, CDR1 is GTSNPN, CDR2 SVGIG (reference sequence). CDR3 sequence: CAWSTGDRGLNTEAFF. The DNA of the CDR3 is TGTGCCTGGAGCACAGGAGACAGGGGGCTGAACACTGAAGCTTTCTTT.